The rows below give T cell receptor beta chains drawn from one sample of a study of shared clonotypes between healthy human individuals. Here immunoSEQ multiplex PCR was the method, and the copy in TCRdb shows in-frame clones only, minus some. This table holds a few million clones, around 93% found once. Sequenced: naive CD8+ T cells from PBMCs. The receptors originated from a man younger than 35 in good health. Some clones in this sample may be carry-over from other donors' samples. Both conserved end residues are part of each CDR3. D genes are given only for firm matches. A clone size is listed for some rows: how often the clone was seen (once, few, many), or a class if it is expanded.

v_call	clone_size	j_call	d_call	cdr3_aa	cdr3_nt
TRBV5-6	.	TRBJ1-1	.	CASRENLGEAFF	TGTGCCAGCAGAGAAAATCTCGGTGAAGCTTTCTTT
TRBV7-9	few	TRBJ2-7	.	CATGTTSYEQYF	TGTGCCACGGGCACGACCTCCTACGAGCAGTACTTC
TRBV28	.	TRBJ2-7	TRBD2	CASGLAGGEQYF	TGTGCCAGCGGACTAGCGGGAGGCGAGCAGTACTTC
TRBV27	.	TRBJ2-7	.	CASSSRAPSSYEQYF	TGTGCCAGCAGTTCCCGGGCTCCGAGCTCCTACGAGCAGTACTTC
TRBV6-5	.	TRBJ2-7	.	CASSSHSYEQYF	TGTGCCAGCAGCTCTCACTCCTACGAGCAGTACTTC
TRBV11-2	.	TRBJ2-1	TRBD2	CASSLVIGTSSYNEQFF	TGTGCCAGCAGCTTAGTGATAGGGACTAGCTCCTACAATGAGCAGTTCTTC
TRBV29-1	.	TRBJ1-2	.	CSVELTGGGYTF	TGCAGCGTTGAACTGACAGGAGGAGGCTACACCTTC
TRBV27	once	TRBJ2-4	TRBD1	CASSSWDRQNIQYF	TGTGCCAGCAGTTCGTGGGACAGGCAAAACATTCAGTACTTC
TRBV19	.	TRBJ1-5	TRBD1	CASSSRDSWTQPQHF	TGTGCCAGTAGTAGCCGGGACAGCTGGACACAGCCCCAGCATTTT
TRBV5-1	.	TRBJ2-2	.	CASSLVYTGELFF	TGCGCCAGCAGCTTGGTATACACCGGGGAGCTGTTTTTT
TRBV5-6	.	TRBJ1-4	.	CASSSAFVRVLPEKLFF	TGTGCCAGCAGCAGCGCCTTTGTGAGGGTCCTACCTGAAAAACTGTTTTTT
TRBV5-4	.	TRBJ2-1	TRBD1	CASSLWDRGLEQFF	TGTGCCAGCAGCTTGTGGGACAGGGGACTTGAGCAGTTCTTC
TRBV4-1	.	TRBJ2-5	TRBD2	CASSLRLALKETQYF	TGCGCCAGCAGTTTAAGACTAGCCCTAAAAGAGACCCAGTACTTC
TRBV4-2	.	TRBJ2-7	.	CASSQDRYEQYF	TGTGCCAGCAGCCAAGATCGCTACGAGCAGTACTTC
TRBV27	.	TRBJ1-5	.	CASSLSPMGFSNQPQHF	TGTGCCAGCAGTTTATCCCCTATGGGCTTTAGCAATCAGCCCCAGCATTTT
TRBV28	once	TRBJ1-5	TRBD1	CASGQGGSRSRTENNQPQHF	TGTGCCAGCGGCCAGGGGGGAAGCCGATCTCGGACAGAAAACAATCAGCCCCAGCATTTT
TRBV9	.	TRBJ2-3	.	CASSVAGDTDTQYF	TGTGCCAGCAGCGTAGCAGGGGACACAGATACGCAGTATTTT